The T cell receptor (beta chain) described here comes from a study of blood T cell repertoires in COVID-19. Study details: There were acute and convalescent COVID-19 samples, and they came from the United States, Italy and Spain. PBMCs, B-cell-depleted T cells, or T cells were the source of the cDNA or gDNA that made up the material.

Source study methods: Amplification of reference gene primers was used by the study to estimate nucleated cell counts. Produced via immunoSEQ multiplex PCR; TCRdb's table is partial and in-frame only. V and J calls and clone size are given by that table; D and trimming were obtained from the DNA. The data hold 100,000 to 150,000 clones, with around 87% observed a single time. With V trimmed by 5 bases and J by 0 bases, 9 bases remained unmatched. CDR1 and CDR2 (germline): SGHTA, FQGNSA. The CDR3 covers 18 residues. The material sequenced was peripheral blood. This chain connects TRBV7-2 to TRBJ2-7; 14 positions agree with TRBD2. This receptor was taken from a man between 70 and 80 years old with active COVID-19. DNA of the CDR3: TGTGCCAGCAGCAGGCCGGGACTAGCGGGAGTGTCCTCCTACGAGCAGTACTTC. It yields the protein CASSRPGLAGVSSYEQYF.